This is a list of T cell receptor beta chains from one sample in a study of technical replicates of blood from a few donors. Assay used: immunoSEQ multiplex PCR; TCRdb lists only in-frame clones, some missing. Among 79,000 or so clones listed, around 90% were seen once. Sequenced: T cells isolated from PBMCs. These receptors originate from a human donor in good health. The CDR3 runs from the conserved cysteine through the conserved F or W. A D gene is named only where the DNA matches it firmly. Clone size is not always given. Where it is, it says once, few, many or a class for expanded clones.

v_call,j_call,clone_size,d_call,cdr3_nt,cdr3_aa
TRBV7-9,TRBJ2-5,NA,TRBD2,TGTGCCAGCAGCTTTTGGGGACTAGCGGGGGGCCAAGAGACCCAGTACTTC,CASSFWGLAGGQETQYF
TRBV11-2,TRBJ2-1,once,TRBD1,TGTGCCAGCAGCTTAATTGGCAGGGGGCGCTTAAATGAGCAGTTCTTC,CASSLIGRGRLNEQFF
TRBV9,TRBJ1-1,NA,TRBD1,TGTGCCAGCAGCGTCCGGACAGGGGTGGTGAACACTGAAGCTTTCTTT,CASSVRTGVVNTEAFF
TRBV28,TRBJ2-7,once,NA,TGTGCCAGCAGTTTATACAACGAGCAGTACTTC,CASSLYNEQYF
TRBV19,TRBJ1-5,NA,NA,TGTGCCAGTAGTACGGGGACAAATCAGCCCCAGCATTTT,CASSTGTNQPQHF
TRBV27,TRBJ2-7,once,TRBD2,TGTGCCAGCAGTTTAGGACGCGGGGGGCTTTACGAGCAGTACTTC,CASSLGRGGLYEQYF
TRBV7-6,TRBJ1-4,NA,NA,TGTGCCAGCAGCTTAAGGGGCGGGGGCCTTAATGAAAAACTGTTTTTT,CASSLRGGGLNEKLFF
TRBV4-1,TRBJ1-5,NA,TRBD1,TGCGCCAGCAGCCACCCCGGGGACAGTCAGCCCCAGCATTTT,CASSHPGDSQPQHF
TRBV5-1,TRBJ1-1,NA,NA,TGCGCCAGCAGCATGGGACAGAACACTGAAGCTTTCTTT,CASSMGQNTEAFF
TRBV9,TRBJ1-6,NA,TRBD1,TGTGCCAGCACGGCGGGACAGGGAAATTCACCCCTCCACTTT,CASTAGQGNSPLHF
TRBV29-1,TRBJ2-1,NA,TRBD2,TGCAGCGTTCCGACTAGCGGCCCAATCAATGAGCAGTTCTTC,CSVPTSGPINEQFF
TRBV29-1,TRBJ2-5,NA,NA,TGCAGCGTGAATCTAGGGAGAGAGACCCAGTACTTC,CSVNLGRETQYF
TRBV11-2,TRBJ2-3,NA,NA,TGTGCCAGCAGCTTCTCGGGGTCCACAGATACGCAGTATTTT,CASSFSGSTDTQYF
TRBV5-1,TRBJ2-5,NA,TRBD1,TGCGCCAGCAGCCGAGGGACAGGGGAAGAGACCCAGTACTTC,CASSRGTGEETQYF
TRBV29-1,TRBJ1-2,NA,NA,TGCAGCGTGGAGGTTGGTGGCTACACCTTC,CSVEVGGYTF
TRBV19,TRBJ1-1,NA,NA,TGTGCCAGTAGTGGGGGGGCATACACAGGTATCACTGAAGCTTTCTTT,CASSGGAYTGITEAFF
TRBV7-2,TRBJ1-2,NA,NA,TGTGCCAGCAGCTTAAGGACAGACTGGAACTATGGCTACACCTTC,CASSLRTDWNYGYTF
TRBV2,TRBJ2-1,NA,NA,TGTGCCAGCAACCCCCAGGAGGTCGGTGAGCAGTTCTTC,CASNPQEVGEQFF
TRBV7-6,TRBJ1-2,few,NA,TGTGCCAGCAGTGGAAGGGCGGGTGGCTACACCTTC,CASSGRAGGYTF
TRBV10-1,TRBJ1-2,NA,TRBD1,TGCGCCAGCAGCCCGGGACAGGGGGTTGACTATGGCTACACCTTC,CASSPGQGVDYGYTF
TRBV5-6,TRBJ2-2,NA,NA,TGTGCCAGCAGCTTTGGAGGCAACCCCCCCGGGGAGCTGTTTTTT,CASSFGGNPPGELFF
TRBV19,TRBJ1-3,NA,NA,TGTGCCTCGAGCAGGGGACACGGAAACACCATATATTTT,CASSRGHGNTIYF
TRBV11-3,TRBJ2-1,NA,TRBD2,TGTGCCAGCAGCACTAAACCCTCGGCTAGCGGGATAGTGGATGAGCAGTTCTTC,CASSTKPSASGIVDEQFF